This TCR beta chain was recovered during a study of cytomegalovirus exposure and HLA in healthy donors. Use of 60 Vbeta and 13 Jbeta primers characterized the PCR. Only in-frame clones appear in the TCRdb table, and some are missing; sequencing was by immunoSEQ multiplex PCR. The data contain some 140,000 clones, more than 75% of them seen just once; the ten biggest clones take up approximately 8%. V lost 2 bases and J lost 4, with 11 bases in between. Germline CDR1 KGHSH, CDR2 LQKENI. The CDR3 runs 14 residues. This chain connects TRBV18 to TRBJ1-2; D possibly corresponds to TRBD1 (5 bases). Sample: PBMCs. The receptor was derived from a man aged 25-45 years in good health and CMV-seropositive. This CDR3 is CASSPARTPYGYTF. CDR3 nucleotide sequence: TGTGCCAGCTCACCAGCCCGGACACCCTATGGCTACACCTTC.